This passage covers 25 T cell receptor beta chains from one sample sequenced in a study of cytotoxic CD8 clonotypes in ibrutinib-treated CLL. Assay: immunoSEQ multiplex PCR; the TCRdb copy retains only in-frame clones and omits some. This sample has 150,000 or so clones, with more than 75% found just once. The material was PBMCs, obtained after 24 months of ibrutinib treatment. These receptors came from a human donor with chronic lymphocytic leukemia.

V is TRBV28 and J is TRBJ1-2; 7 bases are a match to TRBD1. Germline lookup yields CDR1 MDHEN and CDR2 SYDVKM. J was trimmed by 6 bases and V by 4 bases; bases with no gene match: 8. CDR3 length equals 14 residues. CDR3 region: CASSYPQGMHGYTF. In DNA, the CDR3 is TGTGCCAGCAGTTACCCACAGGGGATGCATGGCTACACCTTC.

This clone was detected a few times. The V call is TRBV29-1, the J call TRBJ2-7; D perhaps matches TRBD1 (5 bases). The CDR3 sequence is 13 residues long. CDR1 is SQVTM, CDR2 ANQGSEA, per germline. Trimming cost V 4 bases and J 2 bases, with 12 bases left between them. The DNA of the CDR3 is TGCAGCGTTGGTCGGCAGGGCGCCTACGAGCAGTACTTC. As protein: CSVGRQGAYEQYF.

The gene calls are TRBV7-8 and TRBJ2-7, with D perhaps given as TRBD1 or TRBD2 (6 bases each). Per germline, CDR1 SGHVS and CDR2 FQNEAQ. The length of the CDR3 is 15 residues. The germline V and J ends were trimmed by 5 bases and 1 base, with 15 bases remaining between them. The CDR3 DNA is TGTGCCAGCAGCCCCCGGGTAGGGGGGTCCTACGAGCAGTACTTC. Amino acids: CASSPRVGGSYEQYF.

This chain uses TRBV20-1 with TRBJ1-1, with 7 bases identical to TRBD1. The ends lost 3 bases at V and 8 bases at J; junction bases unmatched: 3. Per the germline V gene, CDR1 is DFQATT and CDR2 is SNEGSKA (reference sequence). CDR3 length: 11 residues. Here the CDR3 DNA reads TGCAGTGCTAGGACAGGGCCCGAAGCTTTCTTT. This encodes CSARTGPEAFF.

The chain combines TRBV7-2 with TRBJ2-7; TRBD2 matches 9 bases. CDR1 SGHTA and CDR2 FQGNSA come from the germline V gene. The ends lost 1 base at V and 5 bases at J; junction bases unmatched: 6. This CDR3 region has 15 residues. The CDR3 sequence: CASSLVGAGGHEQYF. CDR3 coding DNA: TGTGCCAGCAGCTTAGTGGGAGCGGGGGGCCACGAGCAGTACTTC.

The chain joins TRBV5-1 to TRBJ2-7, with D perhaps given as TRBD1 or TRBD2 (5 bases each). Deletions cut 4 bases from V and 4 bases from J, with 15 bases between. CDR3 size: 14 residues. Looked up from germline, CDR1 is SGHRS and CDR2 is YFSETQ. In DNA, the CDR3 is TGCGCCAGCAGCCCAACAACAGGCGGGTACGAGCAGTACTTC. Amino acids: CASSPTTGGYEQYF. The full variable domain, its missing parts supplied by reference TRBV5-1 and TRBJ2-7, is KAGVTQTPRYLIKTRGQQVTLSCSPISGHRSVSWYQQTPGQGLQFLFEYFSETQRNKGNFPGRFSGRQFSNSRSEMNVSTLELGDSALYLCASSPTTGGYEQYFGPGTRLTVT.

About this clone: The same CDR3 also results from other DNA sequences found in this sample. The chain joins TRBV7-3 to TRBJ1-1, with a possible D match to TRBD1 (5 bases). Trimming shortened V by 4 bases and J by 3 bases, and 18 bases separated the two germline ends. This CDR3 has 16 residues. Germline V gives CDR1 SGHTA, CDR2 FQGTGA. The CDR3 nucleotides read TGTGCCAGCAGCTCCCAGGGACTGCCGGCGGACACTGAAGCTTTCTTT. This gives the protein CASSSQGLPADTEAFF.

This clone was counted between two and nine times. This chain uses TRBV6-1 with TRBJ2-7; no firm D call. There are 14 residues in the CDR3. Trimming removed 1 base from V and 4 bases from J, with 11 bases in between. From germline, CDR1 is MNHNS and CDR2 SASEGT. CDR3 sequence (DNA): TGTGCCAGCAGTGAAGTGGGTCCACGGTACGAGCAGTACTTC. This gives the protein CASSEVGPRYEQYF.

The chain is built from TRBV19 and TRBJ2-3; tentatively, D is TRBD1 or TRBD2 (5 bases each). Trimming shortened V by 6 bases and J by 5 bases, and 21 bases separated the two germline ends. The CDR3 extends over 16 amino acids. Germline V CDR1 and CDR2: LNHDA, SQIVND (reference sequence). The CDR3 coding sequence is TGTGCCAGTAGCCTCCCGGGGCGGAGCGCGGGAGATACGCAGTATTTT. Protein: CASSLPGRSAGDTQYF. Combining the CDR3 with reference TRBV19 and TRBJ2-3 gives the whole variable domain DGGITQSPKYLFRKEGQNVTLSCEQNLNHDAMYWYRQDPGQGLRLIYYSQIVNDFQKGDIAEGYSVSREKKESFPLTVTSAQKNPTAFYLCASSLPGRSAGDTQYFGPGTRLTVL.

This chain joins TRBV10-3 and TRBJ2-7; D is possibly TRBD2 (6 bases). The CDR3 runs 16 residues. The V gene lost 6 bases and the J gene lost 0 bases, with 18 bases spanning the gap. Germline CDR1 and CDR2: ENHRY and SYGVKD. The CDR3: CAIRGGPTSVSYEQYF. CDR3 DNA: TGTGCCATCAGGGGGGGACCCACCAGCGTCTCCTACGAGCAGTACTTC.

This rearrangement joins TRBV28 to TRBJ2-4, with D tentatively TRBD2 (5 bases). V gave up 8 bases and J gave up 9 bases, with 20 bases separating them. Germline CDR1 is MDHEN and CDR2 is SYDVKM. The CDR3 contains 14 residues. CDR3 residues: CASRDPLGVGIQYF. CDR3 DNA: TGTGCCAGCCGGGATCCCCTCGGCGTGGGCATTCAGTACTTC.

The chain is built from TRBV2 and TRBJ2-7, with D possibly TRBD2 on 5 matching bases. The CDR3 has 14 amino acids. In germline, CDR1 is SNHLY, CDR2 FYNNEI. Trimming cost V 1 base and J 6 bases, with 13 bases left between them. The CDR3 reads CASSEEGPGSEQYF. The CDR3, as DNA: TGTGCCAGCAGTGAAGAAGGGCCGGGGAGCGAGCAGTACTTC.

This chain links TRBV11-2 with TRBJ1-2; D is undetermined. Trimming took 5 bases from V and 4 from J, leaving 8 bases between them. From germline, CDR1 is SGHAT and CDR2 FQNNGV. This CDR3 spans 12 amino acids. The CDR3 spells CASSPRGYGYTF. The DNA for the CDR3 is TGTGCCAGCAGCCCCCGGGGCTATGGCTACACCTTC. The full variable domain, its missing parts supplied by reference TRBV11-2 and TRBJ1-2, is EAGVAQSPRYKIIEKRQSVAFWCNPISGHATLYWYQQILGQGPKLLIQFQNNGVVDDSQLPKDRFSAERLKGVDSTLKIQPAKLEDSAVYLCASSPRGYGYTFGSGTRLTVV.

The rearrangement links TRBV6-6 to TRBJ2-7; no firm D call. The germline CDR1 and CDR2 sequences are MNHNY and SVGAGI (reference sequence). The CDR3 sequence is 13 residues long. The V gene lost 6 bases and the J gene lost 0 bases, with 9 bases spanning the gap. This CDR3 reads CASSGQSSYEQYF. The CDR3 region has the DNA TGTGCCAGCAGCGGCCAGAGCTCCTACGAGCAGTACTTC.

Remarks on this clone: This sample includes further DNA sequences coding for the same CDR3. This sequence joins TRBV7-8 and TRBJ1-1; D remains ambiguous. V was trimmed by 5 bases and J by 4 bases, leaving 14 bases between them. CDR1 SGHVS and CDR2 FQNEAQ come from the germline V gene. The CDR3 has 14 residues. This CDR3 reads CASSPRDVRTEAFF. CDR3 bases: TGTGCCAGCAGCCCCAGAGACGTGCGCACTGAAGCTTTCTTT.

V usage is TRBV4-2 and J usage is TRBJ2-1, with 11 bases aligning to TRBD2. J was trimmed by 12 bases and V by 2 bases; bases with no gene match: 18. Germline lookup yields CDR1 LGHNA and CDR2 YNFKEQ. This CDR3 has 18 residues. The CDR3 reads CASSQPGTSGRYRFGQFF. The CDR3 bases are TGTGCCAGCAGCCAACCCGGGACTAGCGGTCGGTATCGGTTTGGGCAGTTCTTC.

Points on this clone: Additional DNA sequences in this sample encode the identical CDR3. The chain has TRBV5-1 and TRBJ2-3, with D perhaps matching TRBD2 (5 bases). Between the trimmed V and J ends, which lost 0 bases and 0 bases, there was a span of 5 bases. CDR1 and CDR2 (germline): SGHRS, YFSETQ. The CDR3 is made up of 14 amino acids. CDR3 in amino acids: CASSLGGSTDTQYF. The CDR3 region has the DNA TGCGCCAGCAGCTTGGGCGGGAGCACAGATACGCAGTATTTT.

The rearrangement links TRBV28 to TRBJ1-5, with TRBD1 matching 9 bases. The J segment lost 2 bases and the V segment lost 6 bases, leaving 5 bases of the junction unmatched. Looked up from germline, CDR1 is MDHEN and CDR2 is SYDVKM. The CDR3 totals 15 residues. The CDR3 spells CASSLRTGGNQPQHF. CDR3 nucleotide sequence: TGTGCCAGCAGCCTCCGGACAGGGGGCAATCAGCCCCAGCATTTT.

CDR3 in amino acids: CASSLTYRGPNNYGYTF. The CDR3 DNA follows: TGCGCCAGCAGCTTAACCTACAGGGGCCCCAACAACTATGGCTACACCTTC. The V gene is TRBV5-1, the J gene TRBJ1-2, with 7 bases fitting TRBD1. The CDR3 has 17 amino acids. V shed 2 bases and J 2 bases; nucleotides not matched to a gene: 12. Germline loops: CDR1 SGHRS, CDR2 YFSETQ. The entire variable domain, with the rest obtained from reference TRBV5-1 and TRBJ1-2, is as follows: KAGVTQTPRYLIKTRGQQVTLSCSPISGHRSVSWYQQTPGQGLQFLFEYFSETQRNKGNFPGRFSGRQFSNSRSEMNVSTLELGDSALYLCASSLTYRGPNNYGYTFGSGTRLTVV.

This sequence joins TRBV5-1 and TRBJ1-3; weak D call: TRBD1 (5 bases). Trimming left V 7 bases short and J 0 bases short, with 11 bases between. The CDR3 is made up of 14 amino acids. Germline V gives CDR1 SGHRS, CDR2 YFSETQ. CDR3 coding DNA: TGCGCCAGCGGGAGCGGGGGCTCTGGAAACACCATATATTTT. Translation gives CASGSGGSGNTIYF.

The V gene is TRBV19, the J gene TRBJ1-5; 10 nucleotides line up with TRBD1. This CDR3 contains 15 residues. The J segment lost 0 bases and the V segment lost 8 bases, leaving 4 bases of the junction unmatched. Germline CDR1 and CDR2: LNHDA and SQIVND (reference sequence). Here the CDR3 DNA reads TGTGCCAGTCGGGACAGGGGAAATAGCAATCAGCCCCAGCATTTT. This codes for CASRDRGNSNQPQHF. The variable domain in full, with the rest retrieved from reference TRBV19 and TRBJ1-5, is DGGITQSPKYLFRKEGQNVTLSCEQNLNHDAMYWYRQDPGQGLRLIYYSQIVNDFQKGDIAEGYSVSREKKESFPLTVTSAQKNPTAFYLCASRDRGNSNQPQHFGDGTRLSIL.

This chain links TRBV5-1 with TRBJ1-2, with unresolved D. The V end lost 9 bases, the J end lost 4 bases, and 16 bases lay between the germline ends. Germline-derived CDR1 and CDR2 are SGHRS and YFSETQ. The CDR3 covers 13 residues. This chain's CDR3 is CATISTLAYGYTF. In nucleotides, the CDR3 is TGCGCCACCATATCGACACTCGCCTATGGCTACACCTTC.

The genes are TRBV9 and TRBJ2-5; maybe TRBD1 (6 bases). The CDR3 contains 14 residues. Germline V CDR1 and CDR2: SGDLS, YYNGEE. Trimming cost V 3 bases and J 0 bases, with 9 bases left between them. CDR3 loop: CASSGGLYQETQYF. The CDR3 DNA reads TGTGCCAGCAGCGGGGGGCTCTACCAAGAGACCCAGTACTTC.

V is TRBV5-1 and J is TRBJ1-5; the match to TRBD1 covers 9 bases. The trim removed 0 bases at V and 0 bases at J, leaving 4 bases unmatched. Germline V lookup: CDR1 SGHRS, CDR2 YFSETQ. The CDR3 runs to 17 residues. Here the CDR3 DNA reads TGCGCCAGCAGCTTGGAGGACAGGGGTAGTAGCAATCAGCCCCAGCATTTT. Its protein is CASSLEDRGSSNQPQHF.

V gene TRBV19 combines with J gene TRBJ2-2, with a possible D match to TRBD2 (5 bases). The V end was cut by 3 bases, the J end by 4 bases, with 12 bases between. The CDR3 runs to 15 residues. Looked up from germline, CDR1 is LNHDA and CDR2 is SQIVND (reference sequence). The CDR3 nucleotides read TGTGCCAGTAGTATTGGCGGGCTGGGCACCGGGGAGCTGTTTTTT. It codes for CASSIGGLGTGELFF.